Following are 30 T cell receptor beta chains from one sample sequenced in a study of human T cells and chemical hapten exposure. TCRdb re-analysed the RACE reads in MiXCR, keeping a single row per CDR3 protein. The sample has about 71,000 distinct CDR3 sequences; around 9.8% are singletons. Sample time point: patch test 1, 2 weeks after DPC sensitization. Treatment in this sample: therapeutic diphenylcyclopropenone sensitization with weekly scalp DPC. The sample here was whole blood, taken in connection with sensitization to the hapten diphenylcyclopropenone (DPC). Receptor source: a woman between 35 and 50 years old with alopecia areata. Some clones in this sample may be carry-over from other donors' samples.

There are many counts of this clonotype. The chain is built from TRBV20-1 and TRBJ2-7; D not certain. V was trimmed by 4 bases and J by 4 bases, leaving 11 bases between them. CDR1 is DFQATT and CDR2 is SNEGSKA in the germline V gene (reference sequence). This CDR3 has 12 amino acids. The CDR3 is CSATPDSYEQYF. The CDR3 coding sequence is TGCAGTGCTACGCCTGACTCTTACGAGCAGTACTTC.

This clonotype was seen more than once but under ten times. The rearrangement links TRBV7-9 to TRBJ2-7; no reliable D call. The CDR3 contains 15 residues. Germline lookup yields CDR1 SEHNR and CDR2 FQNEAQ (reference sequence). The ends were cut back, 4 bases at V and 0 bases at J, with 13 bases in the middle. The CDR3: CASSSPVLSSYEQYF. CDR3 in DNA: TGTGCCAGCAGCTCACCGGTCCTAAGCTCCTACGAGCAGTACTTC.

This clonotype has ten or more counts. The CDR3 loop reads CAIKDQETQYF. The CDR3 DNA follows: TGTGCCATCAAGGACCAAGAGACCCAGTACTTC. This chain links TRBV10-3 with TRBJ2-5; D uncertain. Germline V CDR1 and CDR2: ENHRY, SYGVKD. The V end was cut by 7 bases, the J end by 0 bases, with 3 bases between. The CDR3 has 11 amino acids.

As for this clonotype: This may be a read error: a much more frequent sequence differs by one nucleotide. The chain's CDR3 is CASRRTGSYVQYF. The CDR3 bases are TGTGCCAGCAGACGGACAGGCTCCTACGTGCAGTACTTC. V and J are TRBV5-8 and TRBJ2-7; TRBD1 matches at 7 bases. Germline CDR1 and CDR2: SGHTS and YDEGEE. The CDR3 extends over 13 amino acids.

This clonotype occurred many times. This rearrangement joins TRBV12-3 or TRBV12-4 to TRBJ2-1; D perhaps matches TRBD2 (6 bases). CDR3 size: 15 residues. With 6 bases removed from V and 4 bases from J, the gap between germline ends came to 16 bases. CDR3 in amino acids: CASRAGLLLYNEQFF. In nucleotides, the CDR3 is TGTGCCAGCAGGGCGGGACTTCTATTATACAATGAGCAGTTCTTC.

The gene calls are TRBV14 and TRBJ2-7; 7 bases align to TRBD2. The germline V gene has CDR1 SGHDN and CDR2 FVKESK. The V gene end was trimmed by 6 bases and the J gene end by 0 bases; junction bases not matched to a gene: 5. The CDR3 runs 14 residues. The CDR3 loop reads CASRPSGRSYEQYF. For the CDR3, the DNA is TGTGCCAGCAGACCTAGCGGTCGCTCCTACGAGCAGTACTTC.

The rearrangement joins TRBV28 to TRBJ2-7, with 7 bases fitting TRBD1. CDR1 is MDHEN, CDR2 SYDVKM, per germline. This CDR3 spans 14 amino acids. The V segment lost 4 bases and the J segment 0 bases; nucleotides outside the gene matches: 3. As DNA, the CDR3 is TGTGCCAGCAGTTGGGGACAGAGCTCCTACGAGCAGTACTTC. It encodes CASSWGQSSYEQYF.

This clonotype was seen ten or more times. This chain links TRBV2 with TRBJ1-1, with D hard to call. Germline CDR1 reads SNHLY; CDR2 reads FYNNEI. CDR3 size: 11 residues. Trimming took 6 bases from V and 7 from J, leaving 9 bases between them. The CDR3 nucleotides are TGTGCCAGCAGCCGAAGCCGTGAAGCTTTCTTT. Translated, it gives CASSRSREAFF. Full variable domain (rest looked up from reference TRBV2 and TRBJ1-1): EPEVTQTPSHQVTQMGQEVILRCVPISNHLYFYWYRQILGQKVEFLVSFYNNEISEKSEIFDDQFSVERPDGSNFTLKIRSTKLEDSAMYFCASSRSREAFFGQGTRLTVV.

This clonotype appeared many times. The rearrangement uses TRBV7-9 and TRBJ2-7, with unresolved D. This CDR3 region has 15 residues. Per the germline V gene, CDR1 is SEHNR and CDR2 is FQNEAQ (reference sequence). The V gene lost 5 bases and the J gene lost 0 bases, with 14 bases spanning the gap. CDR3 coding DNA: TGTGCCAGCAGCCCCCTGGCCACGAGCTCCTACGAGCAGTACTTC. Its translation is CASSPLATSSYEQYF.

This clonotype was counted ten times or more. The V and J genes are TRBV7-6 and TRBJ2-3, with TRBD2 matching 10 bases. This CDR3 is built from 16 residues. CDR1 and CDR2 (germline): SGHVS, FNYEAQ. Trimming removed 4 bases from V and 2 bases from J; junction bases left unmatched: 6. The CDR3 DNA reads TGTGCCAGCAGCTCTAGGGGACTAGCGACCACAGATACGCAGTATTTT. Translated: CASSSRGLATTDTQYF.

The table lists this clonotype with many counts. The CDR3 spells CAWANGLDSSYEQYF. The DNA of the CDR3 is TGTGCCTGGGCAAACGGTTTGGACAGCTCCTACGAGCAGTACTTC. This chain joins TRBV30 and TRBJ2-7; tentatively, D is TRBD1 (6 bases). CDR3 length: 15 amino acids. V was trimmed by 5 bases and J by 0 bases, leaving 17 bases between them. Germline V gives CDR1 GTSNPN, CDR2 SVGIG (reference sequence).

This clonotype showed up many times. The chain carries TRBV10-3 and TRBJ2-7; TRBD2 matches 10 bases. The CDR3 contains 17 residues. CDR1 is ENHRY and CDR2 is SYGVKD in the germline V gene. J gave up 0 bases and V 6 bases, and 11 bases lay outside the gene matches. In DNA, the CDR3 is TGTGCCATCAGAGACTTCACTCTAGCGGGGGACTCCTACGAGCAGTACTTC. Its protein is CAIRDFTLAGDSYEQYF.

Ten or more counts support this clonotype. The chain employs TRBV7-2 and TRBJ2-3, with 12 bases lining up with TRBD2. From germline, CDR1 is SGHTA and CDR2 FQGNSA. J lost 0 bases, V lost 1 base, and 5 bases had no gene match. The CDR3 runs to 18 residues. DNA of the CDR3: TGTGCCAGCAGCTTAGGGGCTAGCGGGGGGGCCAGCACAGATACGCAGTATTTT. Translated, it gives CASSLGASGGASTDTQYF.

There are many counts of this clonotype. V and J are TRBV5-4 and TRBJ2-1, with 7 bases aligning to TRBD1. The germline gives CDR1 SGHNT, CDR2 YYREEE (reference sequence). V lost 0 bases, J lost 0 bases, and 9 bases stayed unmatched. The CDR3 length is 18 residues. DNA of the CDR3: TGTGCCAGCAGCTTGGGAGGGGGCGCGCTAAGCTCCTACAATGAGCAGTTCTTC. Translating it yields CASSLGGGALSSYNEQFF. Together with reference TRBV5-4 and TRBJ2-1, the CDR3 gives the full variable domain: ETGVTQSPTHLIKTRGQQVTLRCSSQSGHNTVSWYQQALGQGPQFIFQYYREEENGRGNFPPRFSGLQFPNYSSELNVNALELDDSALYLCASSLGGGALSSYNEQFFGPGTRLTVL.

Ten or more counts support this clonotype. This chain uses TRBV4-2 with TRBJ2-5; D is unclear. Trimming left V 0 bases short and J 4 bases short, with 9 bases between. The CDR3 totals 14 residues. Looked up from germline, CDR1 is LGHNA and CDR2 is YNFKEQ. The DNA for the CDR3 is TGTGCCAGCAGCCAAGAGGTCATGGGAGAGACCCAGTACTTC. Translating it yields CASSQEVMGETQYF.

This clonotype was seen repeatedly, ten times or more. The V and J genes are TRBV6-2 or TRBV6-3 and TRBJ2-3; D is perhaps TRBD1 (6 bases). Germline CDR1 reads MNHEY; CDR2 reads SVGEGT. Trimming removed 0 bases from V and 1 base from J, with 11 bases in between. This CDR3 contains 16 residues. The chain's CDR3 is CASSYSGAVGTDTQYF. The DNA for the CDR3 is TGTGCCAGCAGTTACTCGGGGGCCGTCGGCACAGATACGCAGTATTTT.

This clonotype was counted ten times or more. This sequence joins TRBV11-2 and TRBJ2-7; possibly TRBD1 or TRBD2 for D (5 bases each). Germline-derived CDR1 and CDR2 are SGHAT and FQNNGV. V was cut by 5 bases and J by 0 bases, with 17 bases left in between. This CDR3 is 16 amino acids long. The CDR3 sequence: CASSRGPGDDSYEQYF. The CDR3 bases are TGTGCCAGCAGCCGGGGTCCCGGGGACGACTCCTACGAGCAGTACTTC. The variable domain in full, with the rest retrieved from reference TRBV11-2 and TRBJ2-7, is EAGVAQSPRYKIIEKRQSVAFWCNPISGHATLYWYQQILGQGPKLLIQFQNNGVVDDSQLPKDRFSAERLKGVDSTLKIQPAKLEDSAVYLCASSRGPGDDSYEQYFGPGTRLTVT.

This clonotype appeared many times. This sequence joins TRBV7-2 and TRBJ1-1; D is perhaps TRBD1 (5 bases). The CDR3 loop spans 14 amino acids. Germline loops: CDR1 SGHTA, CDR2 FQGNSA. Trimming pared 2 bases from V and 11 bases from J, leaving 18 bases between. The CDR3 reads CASSLQVIREPAFF. CDR3 nucleotide sequence: TGTGCCAGCAGCTTACAAGTCATCAGGGAGCCCGCTTTCTTT.

Comment on this clonotype: The conserved final phenylalanine or tryptophan is absent from the CDR3, which likely points to a read error. This sequence joins TRBV5-4 and TRBJ2-1; 7 bases agree with TRBD2. CDR3 length: 14 amino acids. Trimming at V came to 0 bases and at J to 5 bases, leaving 2 bases not matched to a gene. The germline gives CDR1 SGHNT, CDR2 YYREEE (reference sequence). CDR3 in DNA: TGTGCCAGCAGCTTGGTGGCGGGGGACAATGAGCAGTTCTCC. This gives the protein CASSLVAGDNEQFS.

The V call is TRBV7-2, the J call TRBJ2-3; 8 bases agree with TRBD2. This CDR3 region has 15 residues. Germline CDR1 and CDR2: SGHTA and FQGNSA. Trimming at V came to 2 bases and at J to 2 bases, leaving 3 bases not matched to a gene. The CDR3, as DNA: TGTGCCAGCAGCTTATGGCGGGGGGCCACAGATACGCAGTATTTT. Protein product: CASSLWRGATDTQYF.

There are a few counts of this clonotype. V is TRBV11-3 and J is TRBJ2-1, with D tentatively TRBD1 (6 bases). The CDR3 spans 15 residues. Germline V gene data show CDR1 as SGHNT and CDR2 as YENEEA. The V end lost 6 bases, the J end lost 4 bases, and 16 bases lay between the germline ends. As DNA, the CDR3 is TGTGCCAGCAGTCAGGGGCAACGGGAATACAATGAGCAGTTCTTC. This encodes CASSQGQREYNEQFF.

This sequence joins TRBV10-3 and TRBJ1-1; no firm D call. The germline V gene has CDR1 ENHRY and CDR2 SYGVKD. Trimming left V 0 bases short and J 7 bases short, with 9 bases between. CDR3 length: 13 residues. The CDR3 loop reads CAISESIKNEAFF. The CDR3, as DNA: TGTGCCATCAGTGAGTCGATCAAGAATGAAGCTTTCTTT.

As to this clonotype: A much more abundant neighbour one base away suggests this may be a read error. The chain carries TRBV5-8 and TRBJ1-1; D unclear. CDR1 SGHTS and CDR2 YDEGEE come from the germline V gene. This CDR3 is 12 amino acids long. V lost 0 bases, J lost 4 bases, and 4 bases lay in between. For the CDR3, the DNA is TGTGCCAGCAGCTTGGGTGCCACTGAAGCTTTCTTT. Translated, it gives CASSLGATEAFF.

This clonotype turned up a few times. V and J are TRBV7-8 and TRBJ2-3; TRBD1 agrees at 7 bases. This CDR3 region has 16 residues. V shed 3 bases and J 0 bases; nucleotides not matched to a gene: 6. Per germline, CDR1 SGHVS and CDR2 FQNEAQ. The CDR3 region has the DNA TGTGCCAGCAGCTTTGGACAGGCGGCTAGCACAGATACGCAGTATTTT. Translation gives CASSFGQAASTDTQYF.

The chain joins TRBV2 to TRBJ2-7; 10 nucleotides agree with TRBD1. This CDR3 is 15 amino acids long. V trimming: 6 bases; J trimming: 0 bases; junction bases outside the gene matches: 5. Germline CDR1 reads SNHLY; CDR2 reads FYNNEI. CDR3 nucleotide sequence: TGTGCCAGCAGGCGACAGGGGGCCCCCTCCTACGAGCAGTACTTC. Translated: CASRRQGAPSYEQYF.

In regard to this clonotype: Since a much larger clone is just one base distant, this may be a read error. This chain joins TRBV6-4 and TRBJ1-5; D perhaps matches TRBD1 (5 bases). Germline CDR1 reads MRHNA; CDR2 reads SNTAGT. The CDR3 contains 15 residues. CDR3 protein: CASRSPRTKFQPQQF. The CDR3 region has the DNA TGTGCCAGCAGGAGCCCTCGGACAAAATTTCAGCCCCAGCAATTT.

This clonotype was seen at least ten times. The rearrangement uses TRBV5-4 and TRBJ2-2; 10 bases agree with TRBD2. After removal of 5 bases from V and 6 bases from J, the junction contained 13 bases not matched to a gene. The CDR3 loop spans 17 amino acids. The germline V gene encodes CDR1 SGHNT and CDR2 YYREEE (reference sequence). The CDR3 coding sequence is TGTGCCAGCAGAAAGCGGGGGGGCACAGCGGGGGCCGGGGAGCTGTTTTTT. Translating it yields CASRKRGGTAGAGELFF. The whole variable domain, filled in from reference TRBV5-4 and TRBJ2-2, reads ETGVTQSPTHLIKTRGQQVTLRCSSQSGHNTVSWYQQALGQGPQFIFQYYREEENGRGNFPPRFSGLQFPNYSSELNVNALELDDSALYLCASRKRGGTAGAGELFFGEGSRLTVL.

This clonotype was seen only a few times. The chain links TRBV11-3 to TRBJ1-2; a possible D gene is TRBD1 (6 bases). The V and J ends lost 0 bases and 8 bases respectively, with 10 bases between them. Germline-derived CDR1 and CDR2 are SGHNT and YENEEA. The CDR3 sequence is 13 residues long. CDR3 coding DNA: TGTGCCAGCAGCTTAGAAGGGGGGCGAGGCTACACCTTC. Translated: CASSLEGGRGYTF.

Worth noting for this clonotype: A much bigger clone sits one base away, suggesting this may be a read error. The chain couples TRBV7-6 to TRBJ2-5; the D gene is possibly TRBD1 (6 bases). CDR3 length equals 13 residues. Germline loops: CDR1 SGHVS, CDR2 FNYEAQ. V was cut by 3 bases and J by 7 bases, with 12 bases left in between. Written as DNA, the CDR3 is TGTGCCAGCAGCTTCACAGGGCTGGTGACCCAGTACTTC. As protein: CASSFTGLVTQYF.

This rearrangement joins TRBV20-1 to TRBJ1-1, with D maybe TRBD1 (5 bases). The CDR3 is made up of 13 amino acids. CDR1 is DFQATT and CDR2 is SNEGSKA in the germline V gene (reference sequence). V was cut by 1 base and J by 1 base, with 7 bases left in between. The CDR3 sequence: CSARGQRNTEAFF. CDR3 coding DNA: TGCAGTGCTAGAGGACAGAGGAACACTGAAGCTTTCTTT.